This T cell receptor (beta chain) was recorded in a study of cytomegalovirus exposure and HLA in healthy donors. Primers included in the PCR were 60 Vbeta and 13 Jbeta primers. Assay: immunoSEQ multiplex PCR; the TCRdb copy retains only in-frame clones and omits some. Among about 120,000 clones listed, roughly three quarters were seen once. Overall study results and limits: TRBV6-2, TRBV6-3 and some other V segments were excluded as indistinguishable. Highly shared variants forming one cluster were likely a sequencing artifact.

Per the germline V gene, CDR1 is ENHRY and CDR2 is SYGVKD. The CDR3 is 13 amino acids. V gave up 6 bases and J gave up 2 bases, with 10 bases separating them. With regard to this clone: Antigen unknown.

The sample comprised PBMCs. The rearrangement joins TRBV10-3 to TRBJ2-5, with D perhaps TRBD1 (6 bases). The clonotype comes from a man aged 25-45 years in good health and CMV-seropositive. The CDR3 spells CAIRQDRQETQYF. CDR3 DNA: TGTGCCATCAGACAGGACAGACAAGAGACCCAGTACTTC.